One sample yielded the 26 T cell receptor beta chains listed below, sequenced in a study of shared clonotypes between healthy human individuals. TCRdb's copy holds only in-frame clones and misses some; the assay was immunoSEQ multiplex PCR. The table includes roughly 410,000 clones, about 96% detected once. The sequenced sample was memory CD8+ T cells sorted from blood. The sample's subset: CD45RO+ cells pooled with CCR7-negative TemRA cells. These receptors originate from a young man in good health.

Details on this clone: The same CDR3 also results from other DNA sequences found in this sample. V gene TRBV7-9 combines with J gene TRBJ2-1; D not certain. V lost 5 bases and J lost 0, with 2 bases in between. The CDR3 extends over 12 amino acids. Germline assignment: CDR1 SEHNR and CDR2 FQNEAQ (reference sequence). The CDR3 loop reads CASSPSYNEQFF. The DNA for the CDR3 is TGTGCCAGCAGCCCCTCCTACAATGAGCAGTTCTTC.

CDR3 nucleotide sequence: TGTGCCAGTAGTATCAGTTCGGACAGGGACTATGGCTACACCTTC. The encoded protein is CASSISSDRDYGYTF. The chain combines TRBV19 with TRBJ1-2, with 8 bases lining up with TRBD1. This CDR3 contains 15 residues. J was trimmed by 3 bases and V by 3 bases; bases with no gene match: 6. Germline V gene lookup returns CDR1 LNHDA and CDR2 SQIVND (reference sequence).

The rearrangement joins TRBV23-1 to TRBJ2-4; 14 bases align to TRBD2. TRBV23-1 is annotated as an ORF whose role is uncertain. The CDR3 consists of 17 residues. V shed 4 bases, J shed 1 base, and the junction held 3 bases outside the gene matches. Here the CDR3 reads CASSRRTSGRAKNIQYF. The CDR3, as DNA: TGCGCCAGCAGTCGCCGGACTAGCGGGAGGGCCAAAAACATTCAGTACTTC.

The table lists this clone with a count of one. V is TRBV29-1 and J is TRBJ2-7, with 9 bases fitting TRBD1. The CDR3 is 11 residues long. Per the germline V gene, CDR1 is SQVTM and CDR2 is ANQGSEA. J was trimmed by 3 bases and V by 6 bases; bases with no gene match: 0. The CDR3 spells CSVDRGYEQYF. DNA for the CDR3: TGCAGCGTGGACAGGGGCTACGAGCAGTACTTC.

This chain joins TRBV5-1 and TRBJ2-2; D is unclear. Germline CDR1 SGHRS, CDR2 YFSETQ. The CDR3 is 13 amino acids. V lost 3 bases and J 2 bases, leaving 5 bases between the germline ends. The CDR3 coding sequence is TGCGCCAGCAGCTCCTCAAACACCGGGGAGCTGTTTTTT. The encoded protein is CASSSSNTGELFF.

This chain connects TRBV5-1 to TRBJ2-3, with 8 bases lining up with TRBD1. The V and J ends lost 0 bases and 3 bases, in that order; junction bases with no gene match: 9. The CDR3 totals 17 residues. CDR1 SGHRS and CDR2 YFSETQ come from the germline V gene. In DNA form, the CDR3 reads TGCGCCAGCAGCTTGGCCGGGACAGGAACGGGGACAGATACGCAGTATTTT. This translates into CASSLAGTGTGTDTQYF.

The rearrangement uses TRBV4-1 and TRBJ1-5, with D hard to call. Germline assignment: CDR1 MGHRA and CDR2 YSYEKL. V was trimmed by 0 bases and J by 1 base, leaving 4 bases between them. CDR3 size: 14 residues. In DNA form, the CDR3 reads TGCGCCAGCAGCCAAGACCACAGCAATCAGCCCCAGCATTTT. Its translation is CASSQDHSNQPQHF.

The chain recombines TRBV5-1 with TRBJ2-1, with TRBD2 identical over 11 bases. CDR1 is SGHRS, CDR2 YFSETQ, per germline. The CDR3 is 16 residues long. V trimming: 3 bases; J trimming: 2 bases; junction bases outside the gene matches: 4. The CDR3 DNA follows: TGCGCCAGCAGCTCCCCACTAGCGGGGGCCTACAATGAGCAGTTCTTC. It translates to CASSSPLAGAYNEQFF.

The rearrangement links TRBV19 to TRBJ2-7, with 8 bases identical to TRBD1. Germline CDR1 is LNHDA and CDR2 is SQIVND (reference sequence). The CDR3 is 15 amino acids. V dropped 5 bases and J dropped 3; count of bases not matched to a gene: 9. The CDR3 protein is CASSFRQGIVYEQYF. CDR3 sequence (DNA): TGTGCCAGTAGTTTCCGACAGGGGATAGTCTACGAGCAGTACTTC.

This CDR3 is CASSEATDRAQFF. The CDR3 DNA is TGTGCCAGCAGTGAAGCGACGGACAGGGCACAGTTCTTC. The chain combines TRBV6-1 with TRBJ2-1; 8 bases are a match to TRBD1. This CDR3 comprises 13 residues. Germline loops: CDR1 MNHNS, CDR2 SASEGT. J was trimmed by 13 bases and V by 0 bases; bases with no gene match: 5.

This clone was counted a single time. V is TRBV19 and J is TRBJ1-1; D not resolved. V was cut by 5 bases and J by 3 bases, with 7 bases left in between. Germline CDR1 is LNHDA and CDR2 is SQIVND (reference sequence). The CDR3 contains 12 residues. The CDR3 reads CASSRLYTEAFF. The CDR3 DNA reads TGTGCCAGTAGTCGGCTTTACACTGAAGCTTTCTTT.

The chain has TRBV9 and TRBJ2-3; the D gene is possibly TRBD2 (6 bases). The CDR3 has 13 amino acids. The V end lost 3 bases, the J end lost 8 bases, and 13 bases lay between the germline ends. Germline V gene sequence: CDR1 SGDLS, CDR2 YYNGEE. The CDR3 coding sequence is TGTGCCAGCAGCGCAGAGACTAGTCGTACGCAGTATTTT. Its translation: CASSAETSRTQYF. Drawing the rest from reference TRBV9 and TRBJ2-3, the complete variable domain is DSGVTQTPKHLITATGQRVTLRCSPRSGDLSVYWYQQSLDQGLQFLIQYYNGEERAKGNILERFSAQQFPDLHSELNLSSLELGDSALYFCASSAETSRTQYFGPGTRLTVL.

This chain joins TRBV6-5 and TRBJ1-1; unclear D gene. CDR3 size: 16 residues. In germline, CDR1 is MNHEY, CDR2 SVGAGI. V was pared by 2 bases and J by 1 base, with 14 bases between. The CDR3 DNA follows: TGTGCCAGCAGTTACGGATCTTATGTTGCGAACACTGAAGCTTTCTTT. Translated, it gives CASSYGSYVANTEAFF.

The chain employs TRBV6-5 and TRBJ2-1; 11 bases fit TRBD2. CDR3 size: 16 residues. V was pared by 1 base and J by 5 bases, with 4 bases of the junction left unmatched. CDR1 is MNHEY and CDR2 is SVGAGI in the germline V gene. CDR3 sequence reads: CASSYWLAGGDNEQFF. In nucleotides, the CDR3 is TGTGCCAGCAGTTACTGGCTAGCGGGAGGAGACAATGAGCAGTTCTTC.

This chain joins TRBV28 and TRBJ2-7; 10 bases fit TRBD1. Trimming took 4 bases from V and 4 from J; bases not matched to a gene: 7. Germline CDR1 and CDR2: MDHEN and SYDVKM. The CDR3 runs 15 residues. DNA of the CDR3: TGTGCCAGCAGTTCTGCGGACAGGGGGAAGTACGAGCAGTACTTC. This translates into CASSSADRGKYEQYF.

The chain is built from TRBV11-3 and TRBJ2-1; D unclear. Germline V gene sequence: CDR1 SGHNT, CDR2 YENEEA. V was pared by 4 bases and J by 6 bases, with 7 bases between. This CDR3 contains 12 residues. This CDR3 reads CASSSASNEQFF. The CDR3 DNA reads as TGTGCCAGCAGCTCCGCTAGCAATGAGCAGTTCTTC.

This chain connects TRBV10-2 to TRBJ2-1; 7 bases are shared with TRBD2. V trimming: 5 bases; J trimming: 6 bases; junction bases outside the gene matches: 13. Germline assignment: CDR1 WSHSY and CDR2 SAAADI. The CDR3 is 16 amino acids. Written as DNA, the CDR3 is TGCGCCAGCAGTTGGGAGGAGACTAGCTTGAGCAATGAGCAGTTCTTC. Translation: CASSWEETSLSNEQFF.

The J gene is TRBJ2-5, the V gene TRBV7-3; D remains ambiguous. Germline V lookup: CDR1 SGHTA, CDR2 FQGTGA. The ends were cut back, 0 bases at V and 5 bases at J, with 7 bases in the middle. This CDR3 spans 13 amino acids. The CDR3 bases are TGTGCCAGCAGCTTAACGTTGGGCGAGACCCAGTACTTC. Translated: CASSLTLGETQYF. Full variable domain (remainder filled in from reference TRBV7-3 and TRBJ2-5): GAGVSQTPSNKVTEKGKYVELRCDPISGHTALYWYRQSLGQGPEFLIYFQGTGAADDSGLPNDRFFAVRPEGSVSTLKIQRTERGDSAVYLCASSLTLGETQYFGPGTRLLVL.

The chain employs TRBV2 and TRBJ2-7, with 8 nucleotides matching TRBD2. The CDR3 runs to 15 residues. V lost 7 bases to trimming and J lost 3 bases; unmatched junction nucleotides: 11. Germline CDR1 is SNHLY and CDR2 is FYNNEI. The CDR3 protein is CASMAGGVGVYEQYF. Written as DNA, the CDR3 is TGTGCCAGCATGGCGGGAGGCGTGGGTGTCTACGAGCAGTACTTC. Supplemented by reference TRBV2 and TRBJ2-7, the full variable domain reads EPEVTQTPSHQVTQMGQEVILRCVPISNHLYFYWYRQILGQKVEFLVSFYNNEISEKSEIFDDQFSVERPDGSNFTLKIRSTKLEDSAMYFCASMAGGVGVYEQYFGPGTRLTVT.

This clone was counted once. The chain has TRBV9 and TRBJ1-2, with 8 bases fitting TRBD1. This CDR3 has 16 residues. V was pared by 2 bases and J by 0 bases, with 6 bases of the junction left unmatched. In germline, CDR1 is SGDLS, CDR2 YYNGEE. CDR3 nucleotides: TGTGCCAGCAGCGTTGGGGGGACAGGAGCTAACTATGGCTACACCTTC. This sequence encodes CASSVGGTGANYGYTF. The full variable domain, its missing parts supplied by reference TRBV9 and TRBJ1-2, is DSGVTQTPKHLITATGQRVTLRCSPRSGDLSVYWYQQSLDQGLQFLIQYYNGEERAKGNILERFSAQQFPDLHSELNLSSLELGDSALYFCASSVGGTGANYGYTFGSGTRLTVV.

This clone was recorded only once. The V call is TRBV10-3, the J call TRBJ2-4, with D possibly matching TRBD2 (5 bases). The CDR3 loop spans 16 amino acids. Trimming left V 0 bases short and J 2 bases short, with 11 bases between. CDR1 ENHRY and CDR2 SYGVKD come from the germline V gene. The DNA of the CDR3 is TGTGCCATCAGTGAGTCAGCTAGCTCGACCAAAAACATTCAGTACTTC. Translation: CAISESASSTKNIQYF.

This chain links TRBV5-6 with TRBJ2-2, with D unresolved. This CDR3 region has 15 residues. V shed 0 bases and J shed 3 bases, with 9 bases lying between them. The V gene's germline CDR1 is SGHDT and CDR2 YYEEEE. The CDR3 sequence: CASSLDLTYTGELFF. The CDR3 DNA reads as TGTGCCAGCAGCTTGGACCTCACGTACACCGGGGAGCTGTTTTTT.

This rearrangement joins TRBV5-1 to TRBJ2-6, with D hard to call. From germline, CDR1 is SGHRS and CDR2 YFSETQ. Trimming removed 3 bases from V and 3 bases from J, with 13 bases in between. This CDR3 has 16 residues. CDR3 coding DNA: TGCGCCAGCAGCTCCTCGAATGTCTTTGGGGCCAACGTCCTGACTTTC. Its translation is CASSSSNVFGANVLTF.

The chain is built from TRBV6-5 and TRBJ2-6; D tentatively fits TRBD1 or TRBD2 (5 bases each). Germline assignment: CDR1 MNHEY and CDR2 SVGAGI. The CDR3 totals 15 residues. Trimming cost V 2 bases and J 3 bases, with 8 bases left between them. The DNA of the CDR3 is TGTGCCAGCAGTTACGGGGGAGTTGGGGCCAACGTCCTGACTTTC. Translating it yields CASSYGGVGANVLTF.

The genes are TRBV2 and TRBJ2-1, with 7 bases aligning to TRBD1. CDR1 and CDR2 (germline): SNHLY, FYNNEI. The V segment lost 4 bases and the J segment 6 bases; nucleotides outside the gene matches: 9. The CDR3 is 15 residues long. The CDR3 nucleotides read TGTGCCAGCAGTGCCATGAGGGGGCCGGGCAATGAGCAGTTCTTC. This gives the protein CASSAMRGPGNEQFF.

V usage is TRBV30 and J usage is TRBJ1-1, with 11 bases fitting TRBD1. The CDR3 runs 12 residues. V shed 5 bases, J shed 4 bases, and the junction held 0 bases outside the gene matches. Germline assignment: CDR1 GTSNPN and CDR2 SVGIG (reference sequence). DNA of the CDR3: TGTGCCTGGGGACAGGGGGCCACTGAAGCTTTCTTT. This gives the protein CAWGQGATEAFF.